This entry is about one T cell receptor beta chain. It has no known antigen specificity. Base quality data are lacking; no much larger clone is found one base away. The treatment or condition label for this specimen denotes: live attenuated yellow fever vaccine strain. PBMCs were isolated from peripheral blood using a standard Ficoll-Paque protocol. Dynabeads CD4 and CD8 positive selection kits were used to isolate the CD4 and CD8 T-cell fractions. TriZol was used to extract RNA from bulk PBMCs, from CD4 and CD8 fractions, and from dextramer-positive and dextramer-negative fractions. The data originate from a study of T cells after yellow fever vaccination (dated by TCRdb to 2018 to 2020). In the study overall: The SMART-Seq v4 Ultra Low Input RNA kit was used to prepare libraries from fractions with low cell numbers. Bulk TCR alpha and beta repertoires were sequenced longitudinally to track T-cell clones before and after primary and booster YFV17D yellow fever vaccination. Two healthy male donors, one aged 18 to 30 and one aged 30 to 39 years, were included in the cohort. Blood was collected at multiple timepoints before and after primary and secondary immunization, and bulk PBMC replicates and cell subsets were isolated. The research as a whole found: The study included only two donors, which limits how far the findings can be generalized. FACS-sorted repertoires could contain abundant contaminating clonotypes from the bulk population, so computational filtering was required. A small fraction of clonotypes appeared in both the CD4 and CD8 compartments, likely as a result of convergent recombination. Most clones expanded after primary vaccination were re-detected after the booster (96% of CD4 and 88% of CD8), suggesting broad memory maintenance. The secondary T-cell response was weaker than the primary response but faster, peaking on day 5 instead of day 15.

TCR cDNA was made using 5'RACE template switching, a step that added a universal primer site and unique molecular identifiers. Priming for cDNA synthesis came from both the TCR alpha and TCR beta constant segments. Libraries were amplified in two PCR steps, with sample barcodes and sequencing adapters added in the second step. Sequencing of libraries was done on Illumina HiSeq 2500 (2x100 bp) or NovaSeq (2x150 bp). In the paper's pipeline: Reads were demultiplexed and collapsed into UMI consensus sequences with MIGEC, and V(D)J alignment was performed with MiXCR. Vaccine-responding clonotypes were identified with edgeR using replicate PBMC samples, with FDR below 0.01 and a log2 fold change above 5 up to day 15 being required. CD4 or CD8 identity was assigned to each bulk clonotype according to whether the clonotype was present at higher abundance in the sequenced CD4 repertoire or the sequenced CD8 repertoire. The public reads were run again by TCRdb, first through fastp at Q25 and then through MiXCR, and only productive beta chains were kept. Rows merge per CDR3 protein into single entries with the most common DNA and genes. It is TCRdb's table, rather than the study itself, that gives the V and J calls and clone size. The sample data list around 110,000 distinct CDR3 sequences, and roughly 8.9% of these were observed just once. Together, the top ten hold 25% of the sample.

At the junction V is shortened by 6 bases and J by 7 bases, with 9 bases in between. The CDR3 covers 11 residues, taking in both the cysteine and the phenylalanine. The read is trimmed to its CDR3 DNA, 33 bases read in frame from base 1. The source material was CD8+ T cells sorted from PBMCs, sampled 45 days after the yellow fever booster vaccination. The chain is made from TRBV12-3 or TRBV12-4 and TRBJ1-1; a confident D gene designation cannot be given. The receptor's source is a man aged 30-40 years who received the YFV17D yellow fever vaccine. The CDR3 reads as follows: CASSLDGEAFF. The bases are TGTGCCAGCAGCTTGGACGGTGAAGCTTTCTTT.